The 8 T cell receptor beta chains below all came from one sample that was sequenced in a study of blood T cell repertoires in COVID-19. Sequenced by immunoSEQ multiplex PCR; TCRdb stores in-frame clones only, minus some. Of about 31,000 clones listed, more than 90% are singletons. Sequencing was performed on peripheral blood. Receptors originate from a man between 65 and 85 years old with active or convalescent COVID-19.

In DNA form, the CDR3 reads TGTGCCAGCAGCTACACCAGGGCCATGAACACTGAAGCTTTCTTT. It yields the protein CASSYTRAMNTEAFF. The chain links TRBV11-2 to TRBJ1-1; D is possibly TRBD1 (5 bases). Trimming removed 4 bases at V and 0 bases at J, with 12 bases between. Per the germline V gene, CDR1 is SGHAT and CDR2 is FQNNGV. The CDR3 has 15 amino acids.

The chain carries TRBV6-5 and TRBJ2-2; D gene unclear. Germline V gives CDR1 MNHEY, CDR2 SVGAGI. The CDR3 totals 12 residues. Deletions cut 0 bases from V and 7 bases from J, with 3 bases between. In DNA, the CDR3 is TGTGCCAGCAGTTACTCCGGCGGGGAGCTGTTTTTT. Translated, it gives CASSYSGGELFF.

This chain uses TRBV28 with TRBJ1-2; 9 positions match TRBD1. CDR3 length equals 15 residues. Looked up from germline, CDR1 is MDHEN and CDR2 is SYDVKM. V gave up 1 base and J gave up 3 bases; unmatched junction bases: 3. The CDR3 DNA is TGTGCCAGCAGTTTATTGGGACAGGGTCACTATGGCTACACCTTC. It codes for CASSLLGQGHYGYTF.

The chain links TRBV6-5 to TRBJ2-5, with 10 bases aligning to TRBD2. Per the germline V gene, CDR1 is MNHEY and CDR2 is SVGAGI. There are 15 residues in the CDR3. V was pared by 6 bases and J by 5 bases, with 9 bases of the junction left unmatched. DNA for the CDR3: TGTGCCAGCAGCAATGGGGCTAGCGGGAGTGAGACCCAGTACTTC. Translating it yields CASSNGASGSETQYF.

The rearrangement joins TRBV10-3 to TRBJ1-2; the D gene is possibly TRBD1 (6 bases). This CDR3 comprises 11 residues. Germline V gene data show CDR1 as ENHRY and CDR2 as SYGVKD. Trimming took off 10 bases at V and 8 bases at J, with 14 bases between the two ends. CDR3 sequence: CATTGTVGYTF. Written as DNA, the CDR3 is TGTGCCACCACAGGGACGGTAGGCTACACCTTC.

The J gene is TRBJ1-1, the V gene TRBV5-1; D perhaps matches TRBD1 (5 bases). Trimming pared 5 bases from V and 3 bases from J, leaving 14 bases between. Germline CDR1 reads SGHRS; CDR2 reads YFSETQ. CDR3 length equals 14 residues. This CDR3 reads CASRTQPGDTEAFF. The CDR3 DNA is TGCGCCAGCAGGACTCAGCCGGGGGACACTGAAGCTTTCTTT.

V and J are TRBV3-1 (or the pseudogene TRBV3-2) and TRBJ1-2, with D maybe TRBD1 (5 bases). CDR1 LGHDT and CDR2 YNNKEL come from the germline V gene (reference sequence). V lost 2 bases, J lost 4 bases, and 14 bases lay in between. The CDR3 covers 15 residues. The CDR3 here is CASSQNFQGTYGYTF. CDR3 bases: TGTGCCAGCAGCCAAAATTTTCAGGGAACCTATGGCTACACCTTC.

The chain carries TRBV7-6 and TRBJ1-1, with 7 bases lining up with TRBD1. Per germline, CDR1 SGHVS and CDR2 FNYEAQ. This CDR3 region has 16 residues. Trimming removed 0 bases from V and 6 bases from J; junction bases left unmatched: 10. The CDR3 reads CASSLAVEGGVSEAFF. The CDR3, as DNA: TGTGCCAGCAGCTTAGCGGTGGAAGGGGGCGTATCTGAAGCTTTCTTT.